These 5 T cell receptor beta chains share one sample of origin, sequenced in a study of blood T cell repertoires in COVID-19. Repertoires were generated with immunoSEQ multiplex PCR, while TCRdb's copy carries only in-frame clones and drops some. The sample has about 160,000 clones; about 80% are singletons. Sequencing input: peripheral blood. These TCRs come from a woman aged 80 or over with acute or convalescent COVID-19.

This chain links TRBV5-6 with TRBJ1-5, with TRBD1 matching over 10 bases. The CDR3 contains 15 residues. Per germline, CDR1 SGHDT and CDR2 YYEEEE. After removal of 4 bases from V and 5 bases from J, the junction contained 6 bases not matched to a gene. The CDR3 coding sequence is TGTGCCAGCAGCATACGCGGGACAGGGGATCAGCCCCAGCATTTT. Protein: CASSIRGTGDQPQHF.

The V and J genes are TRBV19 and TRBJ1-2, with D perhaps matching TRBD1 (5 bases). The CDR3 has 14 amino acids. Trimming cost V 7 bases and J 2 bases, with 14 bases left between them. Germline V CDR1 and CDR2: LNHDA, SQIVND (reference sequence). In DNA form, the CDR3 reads TGTGCCAGTAAGAAAGGGGCGGTAAACTATGGCTACACCTTC. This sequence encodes CASKKGAVNYGYTF.

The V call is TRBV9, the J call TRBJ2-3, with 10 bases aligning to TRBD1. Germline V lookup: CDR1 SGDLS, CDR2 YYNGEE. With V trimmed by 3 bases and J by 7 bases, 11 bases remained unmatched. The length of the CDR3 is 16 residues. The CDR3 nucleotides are TGTGCCAGCAGCGAGGGAGGGGGGACAGGGGTATATACGCAGTATTTT. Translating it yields CASSEGGGTGVYTQYF.

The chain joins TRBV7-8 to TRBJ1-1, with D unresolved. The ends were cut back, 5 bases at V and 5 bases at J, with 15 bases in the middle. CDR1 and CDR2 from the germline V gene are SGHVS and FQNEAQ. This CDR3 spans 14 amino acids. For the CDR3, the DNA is TGTGCCAGCAGCGCAAAGGGAGTCGGAACTGAAGCTTTCTTT. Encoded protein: CASSAKGVGTEAFF.

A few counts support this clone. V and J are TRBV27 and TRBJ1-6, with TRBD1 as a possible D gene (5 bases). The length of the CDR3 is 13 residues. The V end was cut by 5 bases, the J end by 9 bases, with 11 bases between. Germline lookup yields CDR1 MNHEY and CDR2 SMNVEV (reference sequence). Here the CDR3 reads CASSEQETSPLHF. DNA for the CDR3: TGTGCCAGCAGTGAACAGGAAACTTCACCCCTCCACTTT.